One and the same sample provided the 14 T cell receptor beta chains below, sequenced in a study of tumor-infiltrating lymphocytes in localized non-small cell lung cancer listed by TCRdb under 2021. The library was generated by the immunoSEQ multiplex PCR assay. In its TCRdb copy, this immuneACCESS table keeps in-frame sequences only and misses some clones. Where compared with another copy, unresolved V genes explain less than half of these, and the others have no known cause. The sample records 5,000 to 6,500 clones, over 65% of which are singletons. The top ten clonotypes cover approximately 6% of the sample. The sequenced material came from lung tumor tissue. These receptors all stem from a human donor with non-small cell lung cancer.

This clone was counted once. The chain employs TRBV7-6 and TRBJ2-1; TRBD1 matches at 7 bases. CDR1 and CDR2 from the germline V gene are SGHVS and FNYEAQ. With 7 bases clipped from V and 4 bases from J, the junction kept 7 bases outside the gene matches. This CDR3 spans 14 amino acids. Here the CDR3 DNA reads TGTGCCAGCACCAGGGACAGCAAATACAATGAGCAGTTCTTC. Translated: CASTRDSKYNEQFF.

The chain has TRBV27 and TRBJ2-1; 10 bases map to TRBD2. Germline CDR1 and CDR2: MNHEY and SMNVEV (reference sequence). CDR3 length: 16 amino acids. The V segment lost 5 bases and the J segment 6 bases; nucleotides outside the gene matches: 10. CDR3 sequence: CASSPLIGTSANEQFF. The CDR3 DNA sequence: TGTGCCAGCAGTCCGCTCATTGGGACTAGCGCCAATGAGCAGTTCTTC.

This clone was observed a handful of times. The CDR3 protein is CASSDFGQGGTEAFF. CDR3 bases: TGCGCCAGCAGTGATTTTGGGCAGGGAGGCACTGAAGCTTTCTTT. V and J are TRBV10-1 and TRBJ1-1, with D perhaps matching TRBD1 (5 bases). This CDR3 contains 15 residues. Per germline, CDR1 WNHNN and CDR2 SYGVQD (reference sequence). With 3 bases removed from V and 4 bases from J, the gap between germline ends came to 15 bases.

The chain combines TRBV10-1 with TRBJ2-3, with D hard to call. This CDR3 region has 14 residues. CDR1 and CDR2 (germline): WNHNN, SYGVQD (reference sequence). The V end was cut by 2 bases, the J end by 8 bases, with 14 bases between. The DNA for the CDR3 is TGCGCCAGCAGTGAGGCGGCCGAGGCGGTTACGCAGTATTTT. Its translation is CASSEAAEAVTQYF.

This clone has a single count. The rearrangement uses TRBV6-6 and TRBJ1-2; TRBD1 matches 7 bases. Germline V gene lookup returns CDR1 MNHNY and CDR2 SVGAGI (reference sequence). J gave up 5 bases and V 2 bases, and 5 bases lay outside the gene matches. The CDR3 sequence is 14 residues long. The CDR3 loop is CASSYDRAPYGYTF. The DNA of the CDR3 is TGTGCCAGCAGTTACGACAGGGCCCCTTATGGCTACACCTTC.

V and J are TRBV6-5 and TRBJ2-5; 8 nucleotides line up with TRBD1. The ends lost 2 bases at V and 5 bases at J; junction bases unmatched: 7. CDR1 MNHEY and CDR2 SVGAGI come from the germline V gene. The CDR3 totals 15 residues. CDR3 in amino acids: CASSYQAGGKETQYF. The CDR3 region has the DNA TGTGCCAGCAGTTACCAGGCAGGGGGCAAGGAGACCCAGTACTTC.

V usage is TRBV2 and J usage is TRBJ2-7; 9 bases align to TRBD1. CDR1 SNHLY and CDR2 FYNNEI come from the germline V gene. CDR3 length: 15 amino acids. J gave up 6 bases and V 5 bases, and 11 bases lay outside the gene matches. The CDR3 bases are TGTGCCAGCAGTCGAGGGGGGACAGGGCTAAGCGAGCAGTACTTC. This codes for CASSRGGTGLSEQYF.

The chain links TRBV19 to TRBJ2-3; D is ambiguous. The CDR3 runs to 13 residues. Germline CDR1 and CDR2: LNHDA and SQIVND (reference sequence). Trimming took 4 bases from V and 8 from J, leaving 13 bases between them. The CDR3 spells CASSTLPGGTQYF. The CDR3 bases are TGTGCCAGTAGTACTTTACCTGGCGGTACGCAGTATTTT.

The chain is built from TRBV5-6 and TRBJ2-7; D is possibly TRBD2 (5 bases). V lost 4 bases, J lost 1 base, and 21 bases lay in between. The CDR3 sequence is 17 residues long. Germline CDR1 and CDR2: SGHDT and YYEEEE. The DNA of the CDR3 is TGTGCCAGCAGCCGCGGGTGGTCGATGGTGGGGTCCTACGAGCAGTACTTC. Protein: CASSRGWSMVGSYEQYF.

In nucleotides, the CDR3 is TGCGCCAGCAGCTTGGAGGGCAGATACAATGAGCAGTTCTTC. It yields the protein CASSLEGRYNEQFF. The chain uses TRBV5-1 and TRBJ2-1; no reliable D call. With 0 bases removed from V and 4 bases from J, the gap between germline ends came to 8 bases. CDR1 is SGHRS, CDR2 YFSETQ, per germline. The CDR3 consists of 14 residues.

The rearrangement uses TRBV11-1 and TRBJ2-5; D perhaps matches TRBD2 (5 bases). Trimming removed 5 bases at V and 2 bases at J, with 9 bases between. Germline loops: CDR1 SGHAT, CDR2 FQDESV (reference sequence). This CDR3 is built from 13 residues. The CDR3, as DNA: TGTGCCAGCAGCCGCGGAGGACAAGAGACCCAGTACTTC. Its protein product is CASSRGGQETQYF.

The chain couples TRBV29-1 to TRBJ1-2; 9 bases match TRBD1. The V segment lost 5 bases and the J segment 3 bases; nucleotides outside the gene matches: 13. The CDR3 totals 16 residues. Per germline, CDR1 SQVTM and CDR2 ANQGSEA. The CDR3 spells CSVFATGTGKDYGYTF. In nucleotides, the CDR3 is TGCAGCGTTTTTGCCACCGGGACAGGGAAGGACTATGGCTACACCTTC.

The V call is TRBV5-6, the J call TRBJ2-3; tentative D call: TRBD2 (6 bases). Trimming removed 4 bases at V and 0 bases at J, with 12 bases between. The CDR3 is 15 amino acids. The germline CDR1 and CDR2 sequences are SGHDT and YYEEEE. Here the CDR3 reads CASSHLAHSTDTQYF. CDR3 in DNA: TGTGCCAGCAGCCACCTAGCGCATAGCACAGATACGCAGTATTTT.

The CDR3 spells CASSSAQGLGEQYF. CDR3 coding DNA: TGTGCCAGCAGTTCCGCACAGGGTCTTGGAGAGCAGTACTTC. V usage is TRBV6-1 and J usage is TRBJ2-7; perhaps TRBD1 as D (6 bases). CDR1 is MNHNS and CDR2 is SASEGT in the germline V gene. Trimming shortened V by 5 bases and J by 7 bases, and 18 bases separated the two germline ends. This CDR3 has 14 amino acids.